This is a list of T cell receptor beta chains from one sample in a study of blood T cell repertoires in COVID-19. Profiling relied on immunoSEQ multiplex PCR, and the TCRdb table lists in-frame clones only, not all of them. The table includes 150,000 to 200,000 clones, around nine tenths detected once. Specimen: peripheral blood. The source is a human donor in a cohort sampled during active COVID-19. Both conserved end residues are part of each CDR3. Each record gives: J gene, D gene, V gene, clone size, CDR3 protein, CDR3 DNA. The D gene is left open where the match is weak. Clone size is not always given. Where it is, it says once, few, many or a class for expanded clones.

>TRBJ2-7|TRBD2|TRBV27|NA
CASSRTSGLPEEQYF
TGTGCCAGCAGTAGGACTAGCGGATTGCCGGAGGAGCAGTACTTC
>TRBJ1-5|NA|TRBV5-6|NA
CASSHRGNQPQHF
TGTGCCAGCAGCCACAGGGGCAATCAGCCCCAGCATTTT
>TRBJ2-5|NA|TRBV7-2|few
CASSPDRGLQETQYF
TGTGCCAGCAGCCCGGATCGGGGACTCCAAGAGACCCAGTACTTC
>TRBJ2-4|NA|TRBV19|NA
CASSIAGTANRGGKNIQYF
TGTGCCAGTAGTATAGCTGGGACAGCCAACCGGGGAGGCAAAAACATTCAGTACTTC
>TRBJ1-1|NA|TRBV2|once
CASSDQGTEAFF
TGTGCCAGCAGTGACCAGGGGACTGAAGCTTTCTTT
>TRBJ2-7|NA|TRBV9|NA
CASSVRGDSTYEQYF
TGTGCCAGCAGCGTAAGGGGCGATTCAACCTACGAGCAGTACTTC
>TRBJ2-6|NA|TRBV30|NA
CAWSVQQAGANVLTF
TGTGCCTGGAGTGTACAACAGGCGGGGGCCAACGTCCTGACTTTC
>TRBJ1-2|TRBD1|TRBV7-8|NA
CASSFYRGPGYGYTF
TGTGCCAGCAGCTTTTACAGGGGGCCCGGCTATGGCTACACCTTC
>TRBJ2-7|NA|TRBV13|NA
CASSLGGAPGEQYF
TGTGCCAGCAGCTTAGGGGGGGCTCCGGGCGAGCAGTACTTC
>TRBJ2-1|NA|TRBV14|NA
CASSQDGGRGSYNEQFF
TGTGCCAGCAGCCAAGATGGGGGTCGGGGGTCCTACAATGAGCAGTTCTTC
>TRBJ1-4|NA|TRBV6-5|once
CASSILDSLFF
NA
>TRBJ2-5|NA|TRBV29-1|NA
CSVVSQGYWEETQYF
TGCAGCGTTGTTTCGCAGGGGTATTGGGAAGAGACCCAGTACTTC
>TRBJ2-1|TRBD1|TRBV27|NA
CASSLLGTGQNEQFF
TGTGCCAGCAGTTTACTAGGGACAGGGCAAAATGAGCAGTTCTTC
>TRBJ2-2|TRBD2|TRBV5-1|few
CASSLSGKNTGELFF
TGCGCCAGCAGCCTTAGCGGGAAGAACACCGGGGAGCTGTTTTTT
>TRBJ1-6|TRBD1|TRBV6-5|NA
CASSLGTGSSPLHF
TGTGCCAGCAGTTTAGGGACAGGATCTTCACCCCTCCACTTT
>TRBJ1-1|NA|TRBV19|NA
CASSVGGLSNTEAFF
TGTGCCAGTAGTGTGGGGGGACTGTCTAACACTGAAGCTTTCTTT
>TRBJ1-6|NA|TRBV27|NA
CASSQGRNSPLHF
TGTGCCAGCAGTCAAGGGAGAAATTCACCCCTCCACTTT